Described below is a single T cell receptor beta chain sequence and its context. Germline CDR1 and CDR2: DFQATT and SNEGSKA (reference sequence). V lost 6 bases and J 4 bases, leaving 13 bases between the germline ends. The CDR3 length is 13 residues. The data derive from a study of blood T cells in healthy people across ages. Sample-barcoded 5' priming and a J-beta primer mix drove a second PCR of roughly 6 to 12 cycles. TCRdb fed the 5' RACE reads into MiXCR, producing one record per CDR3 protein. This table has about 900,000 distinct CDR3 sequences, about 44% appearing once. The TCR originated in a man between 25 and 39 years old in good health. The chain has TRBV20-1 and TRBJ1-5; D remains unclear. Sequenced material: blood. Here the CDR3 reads CSAPRPGNQPQHF. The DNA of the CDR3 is TGCAGTGCCCCCCGCCCCGGGAATCAGCCCCAGCATTTT.